Listed below are T cell receptor beta chains from one sample, sequenced in a study of T cells after posttransplantation cyclophosphamide. TCRdb keeps only in-frame clones here, not all; method: immunoSEQ multiplex PCR. The repertoire has under 20,000 clones, over 70% of them found once; the top ten carry about 28%. This specimen consisted of PBMCs, obtained after an allogeneic stem cell transplant with post-transplant cyclophosphamide. These receptors came from a male patient in his 30s who received an allogeneic stem cell transplant from a related donor, was CMV-positive, and had acute GVHD only. Some T cells may trace back to the graft donor. CDR3s include the opening cysteine and the closing phenylalanine or tryptophan. A D gene is named only where the DNA matches it firmly. Only some rows state a clone size, as once, few, many or a class for expanded clones.

clone_size	d_call	v_call	j_call	cdr3_nt	cdr3_aa
-	-	TRBV21-1	TRBJ2-1	TGTGCCAGCAGGGACAGGGCCAACAATGAGCAGTTCTTC	CASRDRANNEQFF
-	TRBD1	TRBV10-2	TRBJ1-6	TGCGCCAGCAGTGGGGACAGGTACGCTTCACCCCTCCACTTT	CASSGDRYASPLHF
-	-	TRBV27	TRBJ2-7	TGTGCCAGCAAAGCTACAGACTACGAGCAGTACTTC	CASKATDYEQYF
-	TRBD1	TRBV7-7	TRBJ2-7	TGTGCCAGCAGAATTAATGCCCAGATATCTAAAAGGACAGGCTACGAGCAGTACTTC	CASRINAQISKRTGYEQYF
few	-	TRBV14	TRBJ1-1	TGTGCCAGCAGCCAAGGAAGATTCCAGGGTGAGGCTTTCTTT	CASSQGRFQGEAFF
few	-	TRBV2	TRBJ1-6	TGTGCCAGCAGTTGGGGGCCAGGGGCAGCCAATTCACCCCTCCACTTT	CASSWGPGAANSPLHF
few	TRBD2	TRBV19	TRBJ2-1	TGTGCCAGTAGTACGTCAGCGGGGGAATACAATGAGCAGTTCTTC	CASSTSAGEYNEQFF
-	TRBD1	TRBV28	TRBJ1-4	TGTGCCAGCAGTTCCACCGGACAGGGCATAGGCGAAAAACTGTTTTTT	CASSSTGQGIGEKLFF
-	TRBD1	TRBV11-1	TRBJ1-2	TGTGCCAGCAGCTTGACAGGGAGGGGCTACACCTTC	CASSLTGRGYTF
-	-	TRBV7-9	TRBJ2-5	TGTGCCAGCAGCTTCTTGGGGGCACAAGAGACCCAGTACTTC	CASSFLGAQETQYF
-	-	TRBV7-2	TRBJ2-7	TGTGCCAGCAGCCTATCCGGGACAAACTACGAGCAGTACTTC	CASSLSGTNYEQYF
few	TRBD2	TRBV7-9	TRBJ2-7	TGCGCCAGCAGCCAGTTGGACGGGACTACCGAGCAGTACTTC	CASSQLDGTTEQYF
medium-sized	-	TRBV7-2	TRBJ1-2	TGTGCCAGCAGCTTAGCGCGGAGATCTTCGTATGGCTACACCTTC	CASSLARRSSYGYTF
-	-	TRBV5-6	TRBJ1-1	TGTGCCAGCAACTCCATGCCAGGGGCCACTGAAGCTTTCTTT	CASNSMPGATEAFF
-	TRBD1	TRBV25-1	TRBJ2-7	TGTGCCAGCAGTGTGGGGACAGGGTCCTACGAGCAGTACTTC	CASSVGTGSYEQYF
-	-	TRBV18	TRBJ2-2	TGTGCCAGCTCCCAAATGCAGGGGCCGCTGAACACCGGGGAGCTGTTTTTT	CASSQMQGPLNTGELFF
-	-	TRBV19	TRBJ1-5	TGTGCCAGTAGTATAGATAACAGGGATCAGCCCCAGCATTTT	CASSIDNRDQPQHF
-	TRBD1	TRBV6-1	TRBJ1-1	TGTGCCAGCAGACGCAGGGGGCAGAACACTGAAGCTTTCTTT	CASRRRGQNTEAFF
-	TRBD1	TRBV27	TRBJ1-2	TGTGCCAGCACCCCGACAGGGGGTCTCTATGGCTACACCTTC	CASTPTGGLYGYTF
-	TRBD1	TRBV11-1	TRBJ1-1	TGTGCCAGCAGCCCCCAGGACAGGTGGAACACTGAAGCTTTCTTT	CASSPQDRWNTEAFF
few	-	TRBV9	TRBJ1-6	TGTGCCAGCAGCTCCCGACAGGTTAATTCACCCCTCCACTTT	CASSSRQVNSPLHF
few	-	TRBV2	TRBJ2-1	TGTGCCAGCAGTGTGGGCACCTGGGAGAATGAGCAGTTCTTC	CASSVGTWENEQFF
once	-	TRBV2	TRBJ2-7	TGTGCCAGCAGCGCCGGAGGGCGAGAGCAGTACTTC	CASSAGGREQYF
-	TRBD1	TRBV11-2	TRBJ2-7	TGTGCCAGCAGCTTAGCCCACGACAGGGACTCCTACGAGCAGTACTTC	CASSLAHDRDSYEQYF
-	-	TRBV6-5	TRBJ2-2	TGTGCCAGCAGTTACTCGAGTGCGAACACCGGGGAGCTGTTTTTT	CASSYSSANTGELFF
-	TRBD1	TRBV30	TRBJ1-2	TGTGCCTGGGGAACAGGGGTTGGCTACACCTTC	CAWGTGVGYTF
-	-	TRBV30	TRBJ1-1	TGTGCCTGGGGTACAGGACGGAATGAAGCTTTCTTT	CAWGTGRNEAFF
-	-	TRBV11-2	TRBJ2-3	TGTGCCAGCAGCCAAGGGGAGGCAGATACGCAGTATTTT	CASSQGEADTQYF
few	TRBD1	TRBV5-1	TRBJ2-2	TGCGCCAGCAGCTTAGGACAGGGGAACACCGGGGAGCTGTTTTTT	CASSLGQGNTGELFF
few	-	TRBV18	TRBJ1-2	TGTGCCAGCTCCGACGCTGGGACAACCTATGGCTACACCTTC	CASSDAGTTYGYTF
-	TRBD1	TRBV7-2	TRBJ1-2	TGTGCCAGCAGCTTGACAGGGGTTGGGGACTATGGCTACACCTTC	CASSLTGVGDYGYTF
-	TRBD2	TRBV6-1	TRBJ2-3	TGTGCCAGCAGGGAGCGGGGCCCAGATACGCAGTATTTT	CASRERGPDTQYF
-	-	TRBV5-4	TRBJ1-6	TGTGCCAGCAGCCAAAGACAGGCCTATAATTCACCCCTCCACTTT	CASSQRQAYNSPLHF
-	-	TRBV15	TRBJ1-6	TGTGCCACCAGCAAGGGGGAAGTCAATTCACCCCTCCACTTT	CATSKGEVNSPLHF
-	-	TRBV18	TRBJ2-1	TGTGCCAGCTCACAGGACAGCTACAATGAGCAGTTCTTC	CASSQDSYNEQFF
-	-	TRBV5-1	TRBJ2-5	TGCGCCAGCAGCCTAGCCCTTGGGGAAGAGACCCAGTACTTC	CASSLALGEETQYF
-	TRBD1	TRBV7-9	TRBJ2-7	TGTGCCAGCAGCTTAGAGAGTTGGACAGGAGCCCAGTACGAGCAGTACTTC	CASSLESWTGAQYEQYF
-	TRBD2	TRBV10-3	TRBJ2-5	TGTGCCATCAGTGATCCCCTAGCGGGGGGGAGGGAGACCCAGTACTTC	CAISDPLAGGRETQYF
-	-	TRBV28	TRBJ1-2	TGTGCCAGCAGTTCTTTTACAGGGAATGGCTACACCTTC	CASSSFTGNGYTF
-	-	TRBV30	TRBJ2-2	TGTGCCTGGAGGAGGGGGGGCCCCACCGGGGAGCTGTTTTTT	CAWRRGGPTGELFF
-	TRBD1	TRBV7-6	TRBJ1-2	TGTGCCAGCAGCGACAGGGGCTATGGCTACACCTTC	CASSDRGYGYTF
-	-	TRBV18	TRBJ2-7	TGTGCCAGCTCGACCAGGGCCTACGAGCAGTACTTC	CASSTRAYEQYF
-	TRBD2	TRBV4-3	TRBJ2-3	TGCGCCAGCAGCCAAGTAGGACTAGCGGGGATAGTCACAGATACGCAGTATTTT	CASSQVGLAGIVTDTQYF
-	TRBD2	TRBV2	TRBJ2-7	TGTGCCAGCAGTGGACTAGCGGGGGCCTACGAGCAGTACTTC	CASSGLAGAYEQYF
few	-	TRBV5-4	TRBJ1-2	TGTGCCAGCAGCTTGGCGGGGGATGGCTACACCTTC	CASSLAGDGYTF
few	TRBD1	TRBV4-1	TRBJ1-2	TGCGCCAGCAGCCAAGCTGCAGGGGGGACAGGGGCGAATTATGGCTACACCTTC	CASSQAAGGTGANYGYTF
once	-	TRBV4-1	TRBJ1-1	TGCGCCAGCAGCCGAGGCAGGGTCGACACTGAAGCTTTCTTT	CASSRGRVDTEAFF
-	-	TRBV19	TRBJ2-3	TGTGCCAGTAGTGGGGCAGGGCTGTCAGGGGATACGCAGTATTTT	CASSGAGLSGDTQYF
-	-	TRBV19	TRBJ1-6	TGTGCCACCGCCTACGCTTACAGGGATAGTAGTTCACCCCTCCACTTT	CATAYAYRDSSSPLHF
-	-	TRBV30	TRBJ1-2	TGTGCCTGGAGTCCCAGGGTAGACTATGGCTACACCTTC	CAWSPRVDYGYTF
-	TRBD1	TRBV27	TRBJ1-4	TGTGCCAGCACCTTGACAGGGGGTAATGAAAAACTGTTTTTT	CASTLTGGNEKLFF